Below, 20 T cell receptor beta chains from the same sample are listed, as sequenced in a study of blood T cells in healthy people across ages. Next came a second PCR, run for about 6 to 12 cycles, which used a sample-barcoded 5' primer along with a J-beta primer mix. TCRdb re-analysed the 5' RACE reads in MiXCR, keeping a single row per CDR3 protein. The sample has 450,000 to 700,000 distinct CDR3 sequences, approximately 25% seen once. The specimen sequenced was blood. The receptor source for this set is a woman in her 70s in good health.

The chain couples TRBV6-5 to TRBJ2-4; D might be TRBD1 (6 bases). The V end lost 6 bases, the J end lost 7 bases, and 13 bases lay between the germline ends. The CDR3 runs to 13 residues. CDR1 and CDR2 from the germline V gene are MNHEY and SVGAGI. CDR3 nucleotides: TGTGCCAGCAGGCGGCCAGGGGCTAACATTCAGTACTTC. It is translated as CASRRPGANIQYF.

The sample holds a few counts of this clonotype. This chain joins TRBV3-1 and TRBJ2-7; TRBD1 matches 10 bases. The CDR3 totals 15 residues. The V segment lost 3 bases and the J segment 4 bases; nucleotides outside the gene matches: 6. The germline gives CDR1 LGHDT, CDR2 YNNKEL (reference sequence). CDR3 residues: CASSHLDRGLYEQYF. Here the CDR3 DNA reads TGTGCCAGCAGCCACCTTGACAGGGGGCTATACGAGCAGTACTTC.

The chain links TRBV4-3 to TRBJ1-2; D is ambiguous. Germline loops: CDR1 LGHNA, CDR2 YSLEER. The CDR3 length is 16 residues. V lost 0 bases to trimming and J lost 3 bases, with 14 bases between them. The CDR3 sequence: CASSQDLRTDYYGYTF. The DNA of the CDR3 is TGCGCCAGCAGCCAAGATCTGCGGACGGATTACTATGGCTACACCTTC.

The rearrangement links TRBV7-6 to TRBJ1-1; tentative D call: TRBD1 (5 bases). CDR1 is SGHVS, CDR2 FNYEAQ, per germline. V was trimmed by 1 base and J by 3 bases, leaving 18 bases between them. The CDR3 spans 17 residues. CDR3 DNA: TGTGCCAGCAGCTTAGACGCGGGACGCAACTATGACACTGAAGCTTTCTTT. Its translation: CASSLDAGRNYDTEAFF.

The J gene is TRBJ1-1, the V gene TRBV12-3 or TRBV12-4; D is unresolved. V lost 3 bases and J 12 bases, leaving 17 bases between the germline ends. The CDR3 extends over 13 amino acids. CDR3 loop: CASSLRANGDPFF. The CDR3 DNA reads TGTGCCAGCAGTTTGAGGGCCAACGGGGATCCTTTCTTT.

In its sample, this clonotype was seen a few times. V and J are TRBV5-1 and TRBJ1-4, with a possible D match to TRBD1 (6 bases). The V end was cut by 4 bases, the J end by 8 bases, with 18 bases between. Germline loops: CDR1 SGHRS, CDR2 YFSETQ. The CDR3 is made up of 15 amino acids. The CDR3: CASSEQGGVSEKLFF. The CDR3 DNA follows: TGCGCCAGCAGCGAACAGGGAGGGGTCTCCGAAAAACTGTTTTTT. The whole variable domain, filled in from reference TRBV5-1 and TRBJ1-4, reads KAGVTQTPRYLIKTRGQQVTLSCSPISGHRSVSWYQQTPGQGLQFLFEYFSETQRNKGNFPGRFSGRQFSNSRSEMNVSTLELGDSALYLCASSEQGGVSEKLFFGSGTQLSVL.

There are a few counts of this clonotype. CDR3 loop: CASSVEGAPPPHSNIQYF. CDR3 DNA sequence: TGTGCCAGCAGCGTAGAGGGTGCCCCACCCCCACATAGCAACATTCAGTACTTC. The chain joins TRBV9 to TRBJ2-4; D ambiguous. This CDR3 spans 18 amino acids. The V end was cut by 0 bases, the J end by 7 bases, with 23 bases between. Per germline, CDR1 SGDLS and CDR2 YYNGEE.

The V call is TRBV2, the J call TRBJ2-3, with D uncertain. Germline V CDR1 and CDR2: SNHLY, FYNNEI. The CDR3 contains 14 residues. V dropped 2 bases and J dropped 2 bases, with 8 bases sitting between them. Written as DNA, the CDR3 is TGTGCCAGCAGTGAATTACTCTACACAGATACGCAGTATTTT. Residues: CASSELLYTDTQYF.

This clonotype was seen a few times. The chain links TRBV30 to TRBJ1-5; D may be TRBD1 (5 bases). Trimming left V 2 bases short and J 5 bases short, with 10 bases between. This CDR3 has 13 amino acids. Germline-derived CDR1 and CDR2 are GTSNPN and SVGIG (reference sequence). For the CDR3, the DNA is TGTGCCTGGAGTCCGACAGAGTATCAGCCCCAGCATTTT. Translating gives CAWSPTEYQPQHF.

The chain uses TRBV5-1 and TRBJ2-1; 9 bases are shared with TRBD2. V shed 0 bases, J shed 6 bases, and the junction held 7 bases outside the gene matches. Germline V CDR1 and CDR2: SGHRS, YFSETQ. This CDR3 comprises 16 residues. The CDR3 loop is CASSLGASGVPNEQFF. The CDR3 bases are TGCGCCAGCAGCTTGGGGGCTAGCGGGGTCCCCAATGAGCAGTTCTTC.

There are a few counts of this clonotype. The J gene is TRBJ2-7, the V gene TRBV30, with 12 bases aligning to TRBD2. Per the germline V gene, CDR1 is GTSNPN and CDR2 is SVGIG (reference sequence). The CDR3 extends over 15 amino acids. V dropped 0 bases and J dropped 4; count of bases not matched to a gene: 4. The chain's CDR3 is CAWSVRTSGEYEQYF. The CDR3, as DNA: TGTGCCTGGAGTGTGAGGACTAGCGGGGAATACGAGCAGTACTTC.

The chain recombines TRBV7-2 with TRBJ2-5; TRBD1 matches 9 bases. Per germline, CDR1 SGHTA and CDR2 FQGNSA. J was trimmed by 5 bases and V by 6 bases; bases with no gene match: 7. CDR3 size: 14 residues. DNA of the CDR3: TGTGCCAGCAGTTACAGGGGGCCGCGGGAGACCCAGTACTTC. Protein product: CASSYRGPRETQYF.

The chain carries TRBV18 and TRBJ2-7; a weak D match, TRBD1 (7 bases). TRBJ2-1 explains the end of the DNA better; the J call may be wrong. This CDR3 is built from 15 residues. Germline lookup yields CDR1 KGHSH and CDR2 LQKENI. The CDR3 coding sequence is TGTGCCAGCTCACCCCCAGGGGGAGGACACAATGAGCAGTTCTTC. This gives the protein CASSPPGGGHNEQFF.

This clonotype showed up just a few times. J is TRBJ2-7 and V is TRBV20-1, with 8 bases that match TRBD2. V shed 5 bases and J 1 base; nucleotides not matched to a gene: 7. The CDR3 is made up of 14 amino acids. Germline CDR1 reads DFQATT; CDR2 reads SNEGSKA (reference sequence). CDR3 coding DNA: TGCAGTGCTGCTCCGGGGGGGCGTTCCTACGAGCAGTACTTC. This gives the protein CSAAPGGRSYEQYF.

The J gene is TRBJ2-2, the V gene TRBV5-1; 7 bases line up with TRBD1. This CDR3 has 17 amino acids. Germline loops: CDR1 SGHRS, CDR2 YFSETQ. V shed 0 bases and J 1 base; nucleotides not matched to a gene: 6. CDR3 sequence: CASSLVGGRGNTGELFF. The CDR3 coding sequence is TGCGCCAGCAGCTTGGTAGGGGGCCGGGGGAACACCGGGGAGCTGTTTTTT.

This chain connects TRBV7-2 to TRBJ1-2; D may be TRBD1 (5 bases). V lost 3 bases and J 9 bases, leaving 14 bases between the germline ends. Germline V lookup: CDR1 SGHTA, CDR2 FQGNSA. The CDR3 extends over 13 amino acids. The CDR3 coding sequence is TGTGCCAGCAGCTTCTTCACAGGCCGGCGCTACACCTTC. Protein sequence: CASSFFTGRRYTF.

This chain joins TRBV30 and TRBJ1-4, with a tentative D call TRBD1 (6 bases). The CDR3 spans 13 residues. Germline V gene lookup returns CDR1 GTSNPN and CDR2 SVGIG (reference sequence). Between the trimmed V and J ends, which lost 0 bases and 10 bases, there was a span of 12 bases. The CDR3 loop reads CAWSVARGVKLFF. The CDR3 region has the DNA TGTGCCTGGAGTGTGGCCAGGGGAGTAAAACTGTTTTTT.

This chain uses TRBV2 with TRBJ1-1; possible D gene TRBD1, 5 bases. V dropped 7 bases and J dropped 5 bases, with 14 bases sitting between them. Germline CDR1 SNHLY, CDR2 FYNNEI. The CDR3 sequence is 13 residues long. CDR3 amino acids: CASTGTRRTEAFF. The CDR3 DNA sequence: TGTGCCAGCACCGGGACCAGGAGGACTGAAGCTTTCTTT.

The CDR3 nucleotides read TGTGCCAGCAGTTTAGTAGTCGAGGGGGCCATATATTTT. Translation gives CASSLVVEGAIYF. J is TRBJ1-3 and V is TRBV12-3 or TRBV12-4, with D perhaps TRBD1 (6 bases). CDR3 length: 13 residues. Deletions cut 1 base from V and 11 bases from J, with 12 bases between.

The V call is TRBV20-1, the J call TRBJ1-4; 8 nucleotides align to TRBD1. Germline V lookup: CDR1 DFQATT, CDR2 SNEGSKA (reference sequence). The CDR3 sequence is 13 residues long. Losses at the gene ends were 6 bases for V and 7 bases for J; bases not matched to a gene: 7. The CDR3 DNA follows: TGCAGTGCGTCAGACAGGGGAGCTGAAAAACTGTTTTTT. It is translated as CSASDRGAEKLFF.